The 30 T cell receptor beta chains below were found in one sample sequenced in a study of identical twins. TCRdb independently ran MiXCR on the 5' RACE reads; one entry per CDR3 protein. Of some 1,700,000 distinct CDR3 sequences in the sample, around 29% were seen once. The material sequenced was cord blood. Receptors originate from a newborn girl in good health.

This clonotype was detected only a few times. This rearrangement joins TRBV7-2 to TRBJ1-4; D not resolved. V was cut by 3 bases and J by 0 bases, with 11 bases left in between. The CDR3 has 16 amino acids. CDR1 and CDR2 from the germline V gene are SGHTA and FQGNSA. Here the CDR3 reads CASSLGYGATNEKLFF. The CDR3 region has the DNA TGTGCCAGCAGCTTGGGGTATGGTGCAACTAATGAAAAACTGTTTTTT.

This clonotype was counted a few times. V is TRBV2 and J is TRBJ2-3; a weak D match, TRBD1 (5 bases). The CDR3 is 15 residues long. Trimming stripped 4 bases from V and 2 bases from J, with 13 bases between. Germline loops: CDR1 SNHLY, CDR2 FYNNEI. CDR3 sequence: CASSVTDSDTDTQYF. Written as DNA, the CDR3 is TGTGCCAGCAGTGTGACAGATAGTGACACAGATACGCAGTATTTT.

The chain employs TRBV7-2 and TRBJ2-5; D is unresolved. The CDR3 is 13 residues long. Germline-derived CDR1 and CDR2 are SGHTA and FQGNSA. V lost 1 base to trimming and J lost 5 bases, with 8 bases between them. The CDR3 DNA follows: TGTGCCAGCAGCTTAGGGTACACCGAGACCCAGTACTTC. Its translation: CASSLGYTETQYF.

This rearrangement joins TRBV6-5 to TRBJ1-4; tentatively, D is TRBD1 (6 bases). Germline CDR1 and CDR2: MNHEY and SVGAGI. The CDR3 has 14 amino acids. Trimming removed 5 bases at V and 8 bases at J, with 15 bases between. The CDR3 sequence: CASSRDTHREKLFF. DNA for the CDR3: TGTGCCAGCAGTCGGGACACCCACCGGGAAAAACTGTTTTTT.

The chain carries TRBV12-3 or TRBV12-4 and TRBJ1-2; TRBD1 is a possible D gene (6 bases). Trimming shortened V by 4 bases and J by 0 bases, and 15 bases separated the two germline ends. This CDR3 comprises 16 residues. The CDR3 nucleotides read TGTGCCAGCAGTTCGCACCGGGACATCTCTAACTATGGCTACACCTTC. The encoded protein is CASSSHRDISNYGYTF.

The rearrangement links TRBV29-1 to TRBJ2-7; 7 positions agree with TRBD2. The length of the CDR3 is 15 residues. Unmatched junction bases numbered 9, after V lost 2 bases and J lost 2 bases. Germline V CDR1 and CDR2: SQVTM, ANQGSEA. The CDR3 sequence is CSVEIGGLVAYEQYF. The CDR3 region has the DNA TGCAGCGTTGAAATAGGTGGACTAGTGGCCTACGAGCAGTACTTC.

The sample holds a few counts of this clonotype. A read error is possible here, since a much larger clone lies one base away. The chain links TRBV28 to TRBJ2-7; 10 bases are shared with TRBD2. Germline loops: CDR1 MDHEN, CDR2 SYDVKM. CDR3 length: 13 amino acids. The CDR3 DNA sequence: TGTGCCAGCACTAGCGGGAGCTCCTGCGAGCAGTACTTC. This codes for CASTSGSSCEQYF.

The chain has TRBV20-1 and TRBJ2-2; TRBD2 matches 10 bases. Germline CDR1 is DFQATT and CDR2 is SNEGSKA (reference sequence). CDR3 size: 14 residues. Trimming at V came to 5 bases and at J to 7 bases, leaving 7 bases not matched to a gene. The DNA of the CDR3 is TGCAGTGCTCAGCGGGGGGGCCTGGTCGGGGAGCTGTTTTTT. Protein: CSAQRGGLVGELFF.

CDR3 coding DNA: TGTGCCAGCAGCTCCTCCGGTTGGAAGGGCACAGATACGCAGTATTTT. Its translation is CASSSSGWKGTDTQYF. The chain is built from TRBV13 and TRBJ2-3; no definite D call. Between the trimmed V and J ends, which lost 4 bases and 1 base, there was a span of 15 bases. This CDR3 has 16 residues. The germline V gene has CDR1 PRHDT and CDR2 FYEKMQ (reference sequence).

The V gene is TRBV6-5, the J gene TRBJ1-2, with D unresolved. Germline lookup yields CDR1 MNHEY and CDR2 SVGAGI. V was trimmed by 0 bases and J by 6 bases, leaving 14 bases between them. The CDR3 runs 15 residues. This CDR3 is CASSYSRRRMDGYTF. In nucleotides, the CDR3 is TGTGCCAGCAGTTACTCCCGCAGGCGGATGGATGGCTACACCTTC.

The V and J genes are TRBV29-1 and TRBJ2-1; the match to TRBD2 covers 7 bases. The CDR3 consists of 14 residues. Germline V CDR1 and CDR2: SQVTM, ANQGSEA. The V segment lost 3 bases and the J segment 1 base; nucleotides outside the gene matches: 3. This CDR3 is CSVEVGGSYNEQFF. CDR3 in DNA: TGCAGCGTTGAGGTCGGGGGGTCCTACAATGAGCAGTTCTTC.

The rearrangement links TRBV19 to TRBJ2-1; D tentatively fits TRBD1 or TRBD2 (5 bases each). The V gene's germline CDR1 is LNHDA and CDR2 SQIVND (reference sequence). This CDR3 has 14 residues. The germline V and J ends were trimmed by 6 bases and 1 base, with 10 bases remaining between them. The CDR3 DNA sequence: TGTGCCAGTAGGGGACGGAAGTCCTACAATGAGCAGTTCTTC. Its protein product is CASRGRKSYNEQFF.

The gene calls are TRBV12-3 or TRBV12-4 and TRBJ2-2, with 9 nucleotides matching TRBD1. The CDR3 extends over 16 amino acids. Trimming at V came to 5 bases and at J to 4 bases, leaving 8 bases not matched to a gene. The CDR3 DNA follows: TGTGCCAGCAGTCCTCTGGGGACAGGGAGCACCGGGGAGCTGTTTTTT. The encoded protein is CASSPLGTGSTGELFF.

V and J are TRBV6-6 and TRBJ1-5, with 10 nucleotides matching TRBD1. The trim removed 2 bases at V and 7 bases at J, leaving 2 bases unmatched. CDR1 and CDR2 from the germline V gene are MNHNY and SVGAGI (reference sequence). This CDR3 contains 14 residues. CDR3 nucleotides: TGTGCCAGCAGTTACGACAGGGGGCAGCAGCCCCAGCATTTT. As protein: CASSYDRGQQPQHF.

The genes are TRBV7-8 and TRBJ2-5; D call uncertain. The V gene lost 1 base and the J gene lost 7 bases, with 10 bases spanning the gap. CDR1 is SGHVS and CDR2 is FQNEAQ in the germline V gene. The CDR3 runs to 13 residues. The CDR3 DNA reads TGTGCCAGCAGCTTAGTGGGCCCAGGGACCCAGTACTTC. Its protein is CASSLVGPGTQYF.

The V and J genes are TRBV5-1 and TRBJ1-5; maybe TRBD1 (5 bases). V lost 3 bases, J lost 0 bases, and 10 bases lay in between. CDR3 size: 15 residues. Per the germline V gene, CDR1 is SGHRS and CDR2 is YFSETQ. The CDR3 is CASSWDEDSNQPQHF. DNA of the CDR3: TGCGCCAGCAGCTGGGACGAGGATAGCAATCAGCCCCAGCATTTT.

About this clonotype itself: The junction and the germline gene differ at one end; a read error may be behind it. This sequence joins TRBV6-6 and TRBJ1-2; D is unresolved. The CDR3 is 16 residues long. Germline CDR1 reads MNHNY; CDR2 reads SVGAGI (reference sequence). Here the CDR3 DNA reads TGTGCCAGCAGTTACTCGGGCAGCTCAGCTAACTGTGGCTACACCTTC. Translation: CASSYSGSSANCGYTF.

The chain carries TRBV9 and TRBJ1-1, with D perhaps TRBD1 (5 bases). The CDR3 extends over 14 amino acids. Trimming shortened V by 0 bases and J by 3 bases, and 9 bases separated the two germline ends. Germline V gene sequence: CDR1 SGDLS, CDR2 YYNGEE. CDR3: CASSVARVDTEAFF. The CDR3 DNA sequence: TGTGCCAGCAGCGTAGCCAGGGTCGACACTGAAGCTTTCTTT.

This clonotype has ten or more counts. The V call is TRBV5-1, the J call TRBJ2-4; D gene uncertain. Germline loops: CDR1 SGHRS, CDR2 YFSETQ. Trimming took off 0 bases at V and 0 bases at J, with 19 bases between the two ends. The CDR3 is made up of 19 amino acids. The CDR3 spells CASSLGDAPYEIAKNIQYF. The DNA of the CDR3 is TGCGCCAGCAGCTTGGGGGATGCCCCATACGAAATAGCCAAAAACATTCAGTACTTC.

V usage is TRBV28 and J usage is TRBJ2-1, with 8 bases lining up with TRBD2. CDR3 length equals 18 residues. V gave up 2 bases and J gave up 1 base; unmatched junction bases: 10. Germline CDR1 is MDHEN and CDR2 is SYDVKM. The CDR3 is CASSLDTSGRKSYNEQFF. As DNA, the CDR3 is TGTGCCAGCAGTTTAGACACTAGCGGAAGGAAGTCCTACAATGAGCAGTTCTTC.

There are a few counts of this clonotype. The chain has TRBV20-1 and TRBJ2-3; 9 bases map to TRBD2. The junction had 4 bases not matched to a gene; V was cut back by 1 base and J by 2 bases. CDR3 length: 15 residues. CDR1 DFQATT and CDR2 SNEGSKA come from the germline V gene (reference sequence). The CDR3, as DNA: TGCAGTGCTAGAGTTAGACTAGCGGCCACAGATACGCAGTATTTT. As protein: CSARVRLAATDTQYF.

V gene TRBV20-1 combines with J gene TRBJ2-7; TRBD2 aligns across 9 bases. Per the germline V gene, CDR1 is DFQATT and CDR2 is SNEGSKA (reference sequence). Losses at the gene ends were 6 bases for V and 2 bases for J; bases not matched to a gene: 5. This CDR3 has 13 residues. This CDR3 is CSATGTSPYEQYF. The CDR3 nucleotides are TGCAGTGCGACCGGGACTAGCCCCTACGAGCAGTACTTC.

This clonotype was counted a few times. This chain joins TRBV7-2 and TRBJ2-3, with TRBD1 identical over 8 bases. The CDR3 sequence is 16 residues long. Per the germline V gene, CDR1 is SGHTA and CDR2 is FQGNSA. The ends lost 5 bases at V and 2 bases at J; junction bases unmatched: 9. The CDR3 sequence: CASSRTGQGYTDTQYF. CDR3 DNA: TGTGCCAGCAGCCGAACCGGACAGGGCTACACAGATACGCAGTATTTT.

The chain combines TRBV29-1 with TRBJ2-1; TRBD2 matches at 8 bases. The CDR3 is made up of 19 amino acids. Trimming took 7 bases from V and 0 from J; bases not matched to a gene: 20. The germline CDR1 and CDR2 sequences are SQVTM and ANQGSEA. This CDR3 is CSGAGGRSLFGSSYNEQFF. The CDR3 DNA is TGCAGCGGGGCGGGGGGCCGGTCCCTTTTTGGGAGCTCCTACAATGAGCAGTTCTTC.

The chain uses TRBV7-8 and TRBJ2-4; tentatively, D is TRBD2 (7 bases). V was pared by 5 bases and J by 6 bases, with 17 bases between. This CDR3 is built from 15 residues. The germline V gene encodes CDR1 SGHVS and CDR2 FQNEAQ. This CDR3 is CASSPRWGGGNIQYF. CDR3 sequence (DNA): TGTGCCAGCAGCCCCCGATGGGGGGGCGGAAACATTCAGTACTTC. The full variable domain, with the rest looked up from reference TRBV7-8 and TRBJ2-4, is GAGVSQSPRYKVAKRGQDVALRCDPISGHVSLFWYQQALGQGPEFLTYFQNEAQLDKSGLPSDRFFAERPEGSVSTLKIQRTQQEDSAVYLCASSPRWGGGNIQYFGAGTRLSVL.

The chain is built from TRBV20-1 and TRBJ2-5; weak D call: TRBD1 (6 bases). Trimming left V 6 bases short and J 11 bases short, with 19 bases between. The germline V gene has CDR1 DFQATT and CDR2 SNEGSKA (reference sequence). The CDR3 length is 12 residues. CDR3 DNA: TGCAGTGCAGACAGGACGGACAATGAGCAGTACTTC. Protein: CSADRTDNEQYF.

The V and J genes are TRBV20-1 and TRBJ1-1, with D uncertain. The germline CDR1 and CDR2 sequences are DFQATT and SNEGSKA (reference sequence). Deletions cut 6 bases from V and 1 base from J, with 12 bases between. The CDR3 covers 13 residues. The CDR3 reads CSARYGGNTEAFF. The CDR3, as DNA: TGCAGTGCCAGGTACGGAGGGAACACTGAAGCTTTCTTT.

Comment on this clonotype: This may be a read error, as it is one base from a much larger clone. The chain recombines TRBV10-3 with TRBJ2-1, with 7 nucleotides matching TRBD2. Germline values: CDR1 ENHRY, CDR2 SYGVKD. The CDR3 is 15 amino acids. Trimming removed 2 bases from V and 5 bases from J; junction bases left unmatched: 6. CDR3: CAISEGEGTHNEQFF. The DNA of the CDR3 is TGTGCCATCAGTGAGGGGGAGGGGACCCACAATGAGCAGTTCTTC.

This clonotype was observed a few times. V is TRBV3-1 and J is TRBJ1-1; D possibly corresponds to TRBD1 (6 bases). The length of the CDR3 is 17 residues. The germline CDR1 and CDR2 sequences are LGHDT and YNNKEL (reference sequence). The V and J ends lost 1 base and 1 base respectively, with 16 bases between them. CDR3 amino acids: CASSQGGNGGGNTEAFF. The CDR3 DNA reads as TGTGCCAGCAGCCAAGGTGGTAATGGAGGGGGGAACACTGAAGCTTTCTTT.

This chain connects TRBV5-1 to TRBJ1-4; D remains ambiguous. V was clipped by 4 bases and J by 7 bases, with 20 bases between them. The CDR3 length is 16 residues. CDR1 and CDR2 (germline): SGHRS, YFSETQ. This CDR3 is CASSPARIGRGEKLFF. The CDR3 DNA reads as TGCGCCAGCAGCCCCGCCAGGATAGGTCGCGGTGAAAAACTGTTTTTT.